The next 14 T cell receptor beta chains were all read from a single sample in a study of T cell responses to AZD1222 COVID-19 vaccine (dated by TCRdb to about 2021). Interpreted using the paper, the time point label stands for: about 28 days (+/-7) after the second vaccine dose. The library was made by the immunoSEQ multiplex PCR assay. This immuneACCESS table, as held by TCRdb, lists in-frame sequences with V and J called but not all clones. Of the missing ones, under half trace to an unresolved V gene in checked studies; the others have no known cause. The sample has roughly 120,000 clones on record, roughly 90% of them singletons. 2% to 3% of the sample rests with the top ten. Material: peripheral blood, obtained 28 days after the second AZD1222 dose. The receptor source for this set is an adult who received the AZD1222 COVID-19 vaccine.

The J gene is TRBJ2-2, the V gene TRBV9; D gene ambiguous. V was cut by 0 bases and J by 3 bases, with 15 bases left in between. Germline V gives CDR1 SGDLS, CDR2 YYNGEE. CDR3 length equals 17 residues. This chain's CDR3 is CASSVGPPSADTGELFF. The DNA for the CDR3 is TGTGCCAGCAGCGTAGGCCCCCCCTCCGCGGACACCGGGGAGCTGTTTTTT.

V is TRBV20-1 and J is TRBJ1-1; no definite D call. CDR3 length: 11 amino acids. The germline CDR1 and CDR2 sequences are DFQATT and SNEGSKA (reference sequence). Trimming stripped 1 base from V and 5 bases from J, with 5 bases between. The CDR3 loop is CSARGLTEAFF. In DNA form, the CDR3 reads TGCAGTGCTAGAGGACTGACTGAAGCTTTCTTT.

Written as DNA, the CDR3 is TGTGCCATCAGTGATCAAGCGGATCAGCCCCAGCATTTT. Translated: CAISDQADQPQHF. This sequence joins TRBV10-3 and TRBJ1-5; D gene unclear. The CDR3 length is 13 residues. Germline lookup yields CDR1 ENHRY and CDR2 SYGVKD. V lost 3 bases and J 5 bases, leaving 8 bases between the germline ends.

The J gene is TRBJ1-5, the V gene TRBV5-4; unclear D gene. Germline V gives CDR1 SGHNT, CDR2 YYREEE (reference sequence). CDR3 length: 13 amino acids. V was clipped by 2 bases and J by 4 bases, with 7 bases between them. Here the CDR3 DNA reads TGTGCCAGCAGCTTCGACACAAATCAGCCCCAGCATTTT. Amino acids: CASSFDTNQPQHF.

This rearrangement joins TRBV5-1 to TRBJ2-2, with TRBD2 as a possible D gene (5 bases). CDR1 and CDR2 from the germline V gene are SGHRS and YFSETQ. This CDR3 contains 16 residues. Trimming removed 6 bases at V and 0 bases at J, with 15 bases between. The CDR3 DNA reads TGCGCCAGCAACCCCCTCTCGGGGACGAACACCGGGGAGCTGTTTTTT. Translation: CASNPLSGTNTGELFF.

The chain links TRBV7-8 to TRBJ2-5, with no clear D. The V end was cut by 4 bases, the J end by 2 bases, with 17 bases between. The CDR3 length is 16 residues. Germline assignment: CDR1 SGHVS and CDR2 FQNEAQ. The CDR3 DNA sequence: TGTGCCAGCAGCTCCGTCTTGGCAAGTCCACAAGAGACCCAGTACTTC. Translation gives CASSSVLASPQETQYF.

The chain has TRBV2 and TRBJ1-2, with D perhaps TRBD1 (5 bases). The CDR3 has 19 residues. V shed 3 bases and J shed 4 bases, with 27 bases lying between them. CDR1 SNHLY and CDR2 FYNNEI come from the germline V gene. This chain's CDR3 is CASSDRAGRWGFSPYGYTF. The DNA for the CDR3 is TGTGCCAGCAGTGATCGGGCGGGAAGATGGGGCTTCAGCCCCTATGGCTACACCTTC.

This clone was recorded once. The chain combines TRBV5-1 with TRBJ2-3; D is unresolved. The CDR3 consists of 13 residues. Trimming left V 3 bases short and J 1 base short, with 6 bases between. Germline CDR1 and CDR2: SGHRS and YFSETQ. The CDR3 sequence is CASSSQRTDTQYF. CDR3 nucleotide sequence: TGCGCCAGCAGCTCCCAACGCACAGATACGCAGTATTTT.

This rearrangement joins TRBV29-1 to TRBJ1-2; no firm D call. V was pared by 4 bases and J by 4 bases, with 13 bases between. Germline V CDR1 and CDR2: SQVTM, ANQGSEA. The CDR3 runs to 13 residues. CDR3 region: CSVVGRHTYGYTF. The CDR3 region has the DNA TGCAGCGTTGTCGGAAGGCACACCTATGGCTACACCTTC.

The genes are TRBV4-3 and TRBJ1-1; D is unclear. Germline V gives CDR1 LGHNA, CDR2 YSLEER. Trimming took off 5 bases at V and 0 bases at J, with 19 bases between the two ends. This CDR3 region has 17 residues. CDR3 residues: CASSSSRGNRMNTEAFF. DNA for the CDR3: TGCGCCAGCAGCTCGAGTCGGGGAAATCGAATGAACACTGAAGCTTTCTTT.

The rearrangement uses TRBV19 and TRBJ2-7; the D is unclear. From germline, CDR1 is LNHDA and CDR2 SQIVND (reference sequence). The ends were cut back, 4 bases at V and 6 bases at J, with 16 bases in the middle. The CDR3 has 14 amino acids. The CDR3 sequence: CASSTLGLQTEQYF. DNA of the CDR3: TGTGCCAGTAGTACTTTGGGATTACAAACCGAGCAGTACTTC.

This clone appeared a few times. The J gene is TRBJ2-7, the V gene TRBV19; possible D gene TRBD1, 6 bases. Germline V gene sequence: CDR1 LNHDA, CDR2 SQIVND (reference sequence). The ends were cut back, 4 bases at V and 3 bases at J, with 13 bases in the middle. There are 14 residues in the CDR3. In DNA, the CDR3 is TGTGCCAGTAGTACGGGACAAGGGCTCTACGAGCAGTACTTC. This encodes CASSTGQGLYEQYF. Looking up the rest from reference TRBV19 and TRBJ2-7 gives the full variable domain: DGGITQSPKYLFRKEGQNVTLSCEQNLNHDAMYWYRQDPGQGLRLIYYSQIVNDFQKGDIAEGYSVSREKKESFPLTVTSAQKNPTAFYLCASSTGQGLYEQYFGPGTRLTVT.

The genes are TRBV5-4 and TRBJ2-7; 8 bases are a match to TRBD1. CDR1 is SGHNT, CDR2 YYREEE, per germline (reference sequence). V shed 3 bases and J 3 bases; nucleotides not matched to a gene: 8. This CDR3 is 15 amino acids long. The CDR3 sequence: CASSSRGQGSYEQYF. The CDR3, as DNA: TGTGCCAGCAGCTCCCGCGGACAGGGCAGCTACGAGCAGTACTTC.

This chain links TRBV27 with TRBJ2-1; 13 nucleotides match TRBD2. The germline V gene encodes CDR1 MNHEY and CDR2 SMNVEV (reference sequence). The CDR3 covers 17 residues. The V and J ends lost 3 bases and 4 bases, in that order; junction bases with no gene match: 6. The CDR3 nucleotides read TGTGCCAGCAGTTTCATGGGACTAGCGGGACCTTACAATGAGCAGTTCTTC. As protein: CASSFMGLAGPYNEQFF.